The entry that follows covers one T cell receptor (beta chain) sequence. The antigen this receptor binds is unknown. No per-base quality is available; no much larger clone lies one base away. V drops 4 bases and J drops 2 bases, leaving 10 bases in between. The germline V gene (reference sequence) supplies CDR1 SGHKS and CDR2 YYEKEE. The CDR3 runs 13 amino acids, cysteine and phenylalanine included. Of all the DNA, just the CDR3 is kept, 39 bases in frame from base 1. This sample stems from a study of PD-1 and CTLA-4 blockade in melanoma (dated by TCRdb to the early 2020s). Regarding the research as a whole: In patients with melanoma, the study measured the effects of PD-1 blockade versus CTLA-4 blockade on the melanoma-reactive CD8 T cell response.

Library preparation was by the immunoSEQ multiplex PCR assay. Drawn from immuneACCESS, this table holds only the in-frame rearrangements with V and J called that TCRdb kept. Clones are partly lost; checked studies trace under half to an unresolved V gene and leave the rest unexplained. The sample contains tens of thousands of clones, 88% of them found a single time. The ten largest clones add up to 7.8% of the sample. The source material was CD8+ T cells from peripheral blood, sampled before anti-PD-1 treatment. The chain couples TRBV5-5 to TRBJ2-7, and TRBD1 may be the D gene, going by 5 matching bases. This clonotype was sampled from a human donor with melanoma. The CDR3 in this case is CASSLDTPYEQYF. The nucleotide sequence reads as follows: TGTGCCAGCAGCCTGGACACCCCCTACGAGCAGTACTTC.